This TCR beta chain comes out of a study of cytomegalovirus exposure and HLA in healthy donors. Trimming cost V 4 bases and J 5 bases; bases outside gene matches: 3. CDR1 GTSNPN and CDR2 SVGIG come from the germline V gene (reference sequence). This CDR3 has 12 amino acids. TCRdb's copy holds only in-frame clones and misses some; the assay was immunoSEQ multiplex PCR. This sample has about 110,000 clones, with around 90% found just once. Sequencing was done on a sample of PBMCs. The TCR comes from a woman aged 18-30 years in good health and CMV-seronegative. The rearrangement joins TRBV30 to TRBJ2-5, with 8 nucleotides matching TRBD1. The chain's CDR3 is CAWTGGRETQYF. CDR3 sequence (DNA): TGTGCCTGGACAGGGGGCAGGGAGACCCAGTACTTC.